The sequence of this TCR beta chain was determined in a study of cytomegalovirus exposure and HLA in healthy donors. CDR1 is SGHTS, CDR2 YDEGEE, per germline. The CDR3 contains 12 residues. The V gene lost 0 bases and the J gene lost 7 bases, with 7 bases spanning the gap. Assay used: immunoSEQ multiplex PCR; TCRdb lists only in-frame clones, some missing. In the table there are a few hundred thousand clones, approximately 88% of which are singletons. The chain couples TRBV5-8 to TRBJ1-2, with unresolved D. This receptor was obtained from a woman aged 25 to 39 in good health and CMV-seropositive. The sample taken for sequencing was PBMCs. The CDR3 protein is CASSLDRFGYTF. CDR3 DNA sequence: TGTGCCAGCAGCTTGGATCGGTTTGGCTACACCTTC.